Listed below are T cell receptor beta chains from one sample, sequenced in a study of blood T cell repertoires in COVID-19. Method: immunoSEQ multiplex PCR; TCRdb's copy keeps in-frame clones and lacks some. The profile shows fewer than 200,000 clones, 70% to 90% of them singletons. Input material: peripheral blood. The receptors shown here come from a middle-aged man who had recovered from COVID-19. The CDR3 runs from the conserved cysteine through the conserved F or W. D genes are given only for firm matches. For some rows the clone size is stated as once, few or many, or as a class when expanded; others skip it.

D gene: TRBD2
V gene: TRBV27
J gene: TRBJ2-7
clone size: .
CDR3 protein: CASSSGTSVWSYEQYF
CDR3 DNA: TGTGCCAGCAGTTCTGGGACTAGCGTTTGGTCCTACGAGCAGTACTTC

D gene: TRBD1
V gene: TRBV9
J gene: TRBJ2-7
clone size: .
CDR3 protein: CASSGTGGDEQYF
CDR3 DNA: TGTGCCAGCAGTGGGACAGGGGGTGACGAGCAGTACTTC

D gene: .
V gene: TRBV27
J gene: TRBJ2-5
clone size: .
CDR3 protein: CASSREGVTQYF
CDR3 DNA: TGTGCCAGCAGTCGCGAAGGGGTCACCCAGTACTTC

D gene: TRBD2
V gene: TRBV9
J gene: TRBJ2-5
clone size: .
CDR3 protein: CASSPEGGRAGETQYF
CDR3 DNA: TGTGCCAGCAGCCCCGAGGGCGGGAGGGCCGGAGAGACCCAGTACTTC

D gene: TRBD2
V gene: TRBV5-4
J gene: TRBJ2-7
clone size: once
CDR3 protein: CASSFGGGESSYEQYF
CDR3 DNA: TGTGCCAGCAGCTTCGGCGGGGGGGAGAGCTCCTACGAGCAGTACTTC

D gene: TRBD2
V gene: TRBV18
J gene: TRBJ2-3
clone size: .
CDR3 protein: CASSPSPVAGLYTDTQYF
CDR3 DNA: TGTGCCAGCTCACCGTCCCCTGTAGCGGGACTCTACACAGATACGCAGTATTTT

D gene: .
V gene: TRBV4-2
J gene: TRBJ2-3
clone size: .
CDR3 protein: CASSQDPDRGTDTQYF
CDR3 DNA: TGTGCCAGCAGCCAAGATCCCGACAGAGGCACAGATACGCAGTATTTT

D gene: .
V gene: TRBV19
J gene: TRBJ2-7
clone size: few
CDR3 protein: CASSMGGGTYEQYF
CDR3 DNA: TGTGCCAGTAGTATGGGGGGGGGCACCTACGAGCAGTACTTC

D gene: .
V gene: TRBV5-1
J gene: TRBJ1-2
clone size: .
CDR3 protein: CASSLGEGYTF
CDR3 DNA: TGCGCCAGCAGCTTGGGAGAGGGCTACACCTTC

D gene: TRBD2
V gene: TRBV4-2
J gene: TRBJ2-5
clone size: .
CDR3 protein: CASSQDLTSLAGKQETQYF
CDR3 DNA: TGTGCCAGCAGCCAAGACTTGACGAGTTTAGCGGGGAAACAAGAGACCCAGTACTTC

D gene: .
V gene: TRBV5-6
J gene: TRBJ2-2
clone size: .
CDR3 protein: CASSLALTNTGELFF
CDR3 DNA: TGTGCCAGCAGCTTGGCTCTTACGAACACCGGGGAGCTGTTTTTT

D gene: TRBD1
V gene: TRBV27
J gene: TRBJ2-7
clone size: .
CDR3 protein: CASSPNRGFSGEQYF
CDR3 DNA: TGTGCCAGCAGTCCTAACAGGGGGTTTTCGGGCGAGCAGTACTTC

D gene: .
V gene: TRBV6-6
J gene: TRBJ1-3
clone size: many
CDR3 protein: CASSYSSPRSGNTIYF
CDR3 DNA: TGTGCCAGCAGTTACTCCTCTCCTAGGTCTGGAAACACCATATATTTT

D gene: .
V gene: TRBV10-3
J gene: TRBJ2-2
clone size: .
CDR3 protein: CAISESPPRGQNTGELFF
CDR3 DNA: TGTGCCATCAGTGAGTCCCCCCCCCGGGGTCAGAACACCGGGGAGCTGTTTTTT

D gene: .
V gene: TRBV13
J gene: TRBJ1-2
clone size: .
CDR3 protein: CASSLGPRTSHGYTF
CDR3 DNA: TGTGCCAGCAGCTTAGGTCCCAGGACAAGCCATGGCTACACCTTC

D gene: TRBD2
V gene: TRBV9
J gene: TRBJ2-7
clone size: .
CDR3 protein: CASSVVPSGSYYEQYF
CDR3 DNA: TGTGCCAGCAGCGTAGTCCCTAGCGGGAGCTACTACGAGCAGTACTTC

D gene: TRBD1
V gene: TRBV4-3
J gene: TRBJ2-7
clone size: once
CDR3 protein: CASSRRQGLYEQYF
CDR3 DNA: TGCGCCAGCAGCCGTCGACAGGGTCTATACGAGCAGTACTTC

D gene: .
V gene: TRBV5-1
J gene: TRBJ2-7
clone size: .
CDR3 protein: CASSLDPVTTTSYEQYF
CDR3 DNA: TGCGCCAGCAGCCTGGATCCAGTGACTACCACCTCCTACGAGCAGTACTTC

D gene: .
V gene: TRBV5-4
J gene: TRBJ1-1
clone size: .
CDR3 protein: CASSATPDEAFF
CDR3 DNA: TGTGCCAGCAGCGCTACTCCTGATGAAGCTTTCTTT

D gene: TRBD2
V gene: TRBV4-1
J gene: TRBJ2-1
clone size: .
CDR3 protein: CASSQSAGGYSEQFF
CDR3 DNA: TGCGCCAGCAGCCAATCAGCGGGAGGGTATAGTGAGCAGTTCTTC

D gene: .
V gene: TRBV29-1
J gene: TRBJ2-7
clone size: .
CDR3 protein: CSVDRGHEQYF
CDR3 DNA: TGCAGCGTTGACAGGGGACACGAGCAGTACTTC

D gene: .
V gene: TRBV21-1
J gene: TRBJ2-5
clone size: .
CDR3 protein: CASSLVDRGWEETQYF
CDR3 DNA: TGTGCCAGCAGCTTGGTTGACAGGGGTTGGGAAGAGACCCAGTACTTC

D gene: .
V gene: TRBV7-3
J gene: TRBJ2-1
clone size: .
CDR3 protein: CASSPGRGPGGSNEQFF
CDR3 DNA: TGTGCCAGCAGCCCGGGGCGGGGCCCGGGTGGATCGAATGAGCAGTTCTTC

D gene: TRBD2
V gene: TRBV4-2
J gene: TRBJ2-7
clone size: .
CDR3 protein: CASSQETSRSYEQYF
CDR3 DNA: TGTGCCAGCAGCCAAGAGACTAGCAGGTCCTACGAGCAGTACTTC